This T cell receptor beta chain was found in a study of T-cell reconstitution after alpha-beta-depleted transplantation in children. Unique molecular identifiers tagged the TCRbeta library. TCRdb processed the PCR reads anew with MiXCR; each CDR3 protein has one entry. The repertoire holds about 480,000 distinct CDR3 sequences, with 9.5% to 15% as singletons. The V and J ends lost 10 bases and 0 bases respectively, with 9 bases between them. CDR1 is KGHDR and CDR2 is SFDVKD in the germline V gene. The length of the CDR3 is 13 residues. There are a few counts of this clonotype. The clonotype was recovered from a human donor who donated a stem cell graft to a child with combined immunodeficiency. Specimen: PBMCs from the stem cell graft donor, collected from the stem cell graft. The gene calls are TRBV24-1 and TRBJ1-5; D gene uncertain. CDR3: CATLIYSNQPQHF. The CDR3 nucleotides are TGTGCCACTTTAATCTATAGCAATCAGCCCCAGCATTTT.